One and the same sample provided the 24 T cell receptor beta chains below, sequenced in a study of post-analysis software for immune sequencing data. The antigens for these receptors are not known. Regarding the study as a whole: Among four to six TRBV segments more frequent in patients than controls were TRBV5-6, TRBV5-1 and TRBV20-1.

The authors incorporated unique molecular identifiers into the TCR beta cDNA libraries. TCRdb reprocessed the PCR reads with MiXCR, giving one entry per CDR3 protein. The sample has around 440,000 distinct CDR3 sequences; roughly 45% are singletons. Sequencing used blood. Receptor source: a girl aged 10 to 17 with multiple sclerosis.

This rearrangement joins TRBV28 to TRBJ2-3; perhaps D is TRBD1 or TRBD2 (5 bases each). Germline loops: CDR1 MDHEN, CDR2 SYDVKM. V shed 5 bases and J shed 0 bases, with 18 bases lying between them. CDR3 length equals 17 residues. CDR3 loop: CASSPPGTGISTDTQYF. In nucleotides, the CDR3 is TGTGCCAGCAGTCCGCCCGGGACGGGGATTAGCACAGATACGCAGTATTTT.

This clonotype appeared many times. V and J are TRBV20-1 and TRBJ2-3; D tentatively reads TRBD1 or TRBD2 (5 bases each). Between the trimmed V and J ends, which lost 6 bases and 2 bases, there was a span of 15 bases. From germline, CDR1 is DFQATT and CDR2 SNEGSKA (reference sequence). The CDR3 contains 14 residues. DNA for the CDR3: TGCAGTGCAGCACCCCCGGGGCTCACAGATACGCAGTATTTT. Protein sequence: CSAAPPGLTDTQYF.

This clonotype was detected only a few times. Mismatch with germline at one junction end may stem from a read error. V gene TRBV7-2 combines with J gene TRBJ1-1, with D unclear. Germline assignment: CDR1 SGHTA and CDR2 FQGNSA. This CDR3 is built from 14 residues. CDR3 nucleotide sequence: TGTGCCAGCAGCTTAGCTGGTGAGTTGACTGGAGCTTTCTTT. Protein sequence: CASSLAGELTGAFF.

The genes are TRBV28 and TRBJ1-1, with D unclear. Between the trimmed V and J ends, which lost 5 bases and 4 bases, there was a span of 11 bases. This CDR3 is built from 13 residues. The V gene's germline CDR1 is MDHEN and CDR2 SYDVKM. The DNA for the CDR3 is TGTGCCAGCAGTGGAGTTGGTGGCACTGAAGCTTTCTTT. The encoded protein is CASSGVGGTEAFF.

The genes are TRBV24-1 and TRBJ1-2; D not resolved. The V and J ends lost 4 bases and 2 bases respectively, with 10 bases between them. The length of the CDR3 is 14 residues. The germline V gene encodes CDR1 KGHDR and CDR2 SFDVKD. The CDR3 DNA follows: TGTGCCACCAGTGACCCAGGTCCGAACTATGGCTACACCTTC. This translates into CATSDPGPNYGYTF.

On this clonotype: One junction end does not reproduce the germline sequence, and a read error may be involved. The chain joins TRBV24-1 to TRBJ2-1; maybe TRBD2 (6 bases). The germline V gene encodes CDR1 KGHDR and CDR2 SFDVKD. The CDR3 spans 16 residues. DNA of the CDR3: TGTGCCGCCAGTGATTCGGGGAGGAGCTCCTACAATGAGCAGTTCTTC. This gives the protein CAASDSGRSSYNEQFF.

This clonotype was counted a few times. The chain couples TRBV29-1 to TRBJ2-7; D remains ambiguous. Looked up from germline, CDR1 is SQVTM and CDR2 is ANQGSEA. Trimming removed 2 bases from V and 6 bases from J, with 14 bases in between. The CDR3 totals 13 residues. CDR3 sequence reads: CSVEWGLGSEQYF. The CDR3 nucleotides read TGCAGCGTTGAATGGGGTCTTGGGTCCGAGCAGTACTTC.

As to this clonotype: Compared with germline, one end of the junction differs, possibly owing to a read error. The chain links TRBV4-1 to TRBJ2-5; 9 bases line up with TRBD1. This CDR3 has 15 residues. Per the germline V gene, CDR1 is MGHRA and CDR2 is YSYEKL. In DNA form, the CDR3 reads TGCGCCAGCGGCCAATTGACAGGGGGTGAAGAGACCCAGTACTTC. This sequence encodes CASGQLTGGEETQYF.

J is TRBJ2-4 and V is TRBV28; D gene unclear. Germline CDR1 MDHEN, CDR2 SYDVKM. The CDR3 covers 11 residues. Between the trimmed V and J ends, which lost 2 bases and 13 bases, there was a span of 9 bases. CDR3: CASSLNEEQYF. CDR3 nucleotides: TGTGCCAGCAGTTTAAACGAGGAGCAGTACTTC.

The rearrangement links TRBV9 to TRBJ2-1; maybe TRBD2 (6 bases). V was shortened by 1 base and J by 7 bases, with 15 bases between the two germline ends. Per germline, CDR1 SGDLS and CDR2 YYNGEE. The CDR3 covers 15 residues. CDR3 nucleotides: TGTGCCAGCAGCGTAAGTGGTCTAGCGTCTAATGAGCAGTTCTTC. Translation gives CASSVSGLASNEQFF.

This clonotype was counted between two and nine times. This chain uses TRBV29-1 with TRBJ2-3, with 9 nucleotides matching TRBD2. Germline CDR1 is SQVTM and CDR2 is ANQGSEA. The CDR3 consists of 17 residues. V lost 3 bases to trimming and J lost 3 bases; unmatched junction nucleotides: 13. CDR3 DNA sequence: TGCAGCGTTGAGGGTGCCCTAGCGGGACTCTGGACAGATACGCAGTATTTT. Translating gives CSVEGALAGLWTDTQYF.

This clonotype was recorded a few times. The rearrangement links TRBV20-1 to TRBJ2-1; 12 nucleotides agree with TRBD2. The germline gives CDR1 DFQATT, CDR2 SNEGSKA (reference sequence). This CDR3 is built from 14 residues. The ends lost 6 bases at V and 8 bases at J; junction bases unmatched: 8. This CDR3 is CSAQTSGRTYEQFF. The CDR3 nucleotides read TGCAGTGCGCAGACTAGCGGGAGAACCTATGAGCAGTTCTTC.

This chain uses TRBV6-5 with TRBJ2-5; TRBD1 matches at 7 bases. CDR3 length equals 15 residues. Germline CDR1 reads MNHEY; CDR2 reads SVGAGI. J lost 2 bases, V lost 0 bases, and 3 bases had no gene match. The chain's CDR3 is CASSYSGTEQETQYF. The DNA for the CDR3 is TGTGCCAGCAGTTACTCGGGGACAGAACAAGAGACCCAGTACTTC.

This clonotype was seen more than once but under ten times. The chain employs TRBV9 and TRBJ2-7; possibly TRBD2 for D (5 bases). CDR1 is SGDLS and CDR2 is YYNGEE in the germline V gene. V dropped 2 bases and J dropped 1 base, with 10 bases sitting between them. This CDR3 contains 14 residues. CDR3 nucleotide sequence: TGTGCCAGCAGCGTGGACTTTGCTTCCTACGAGCAGTACTTC. Protein: CASSVDFASYEQYF.

This rearrangement joins TRBV7-8 to TRBJ2-4, with D possibly being TRBD1 (6 bases). V lost 5 bases to trimming and J lost 3 bases, with 17 bases between them. The CDR3 totals 16 residues. Germline loops: CDR1 SGHVS, CDR2 FQNEAQ. The CDR3: CASSAGTIWGKNIQYF. CDR3 DNA sequence: TGTGCCAGCAGCGCCGGGACAATCTGGGGCAAAAACATTCAGTACTTC. Full variable domain (missing parts from reference TRBV7-8 and TRBJ2-4): GAGVSQSPRYKVAKRGQDVALRCDPISGHVSLFWYQQALGQGPEFLTYFQNEAQLDKSGLPSDRFFAERPEGSVSTLKIQRTQQEDSAVYLCASSAGTIWGKNIQYFGAGTRLSVL.

The chain is built from TRBV27 and TRBJ1-2, with D possibly being TRBD1 (5 bases). The CDR3 totals 16 residues. V was cut by 3 bases and J by 6 bases, with 20 bases left in between. Germline V gives CDR1 MNHEY, CDR2 SMNVEV (reference sequence). The chain's CDR3 is CASSFQHPRGGDGYTF. In DNA form, the CDR3 reads TGTGCCAGCAGTTTCCAACATCCGCGGGGCGGCGATGGCTACACCTTC.

This clonotype has just a few counts. This chain uses TRBV20-1 with TRBJ1-2; D not certain. CDR1 and CDR2 (germline): DFQATT, SNEGSKA (reference sequence). Trimming cost V 0 bases and J 8 bases, with 10 bases left between them. The CDR3 extends over 12 amino acids. The CDR3, as DNA: TGCAGTGCTAGAGAGGCCAGAAAGGGCTACACCTTC. Translation gives CSAREARKGYTF.

This chain joins TRBV20-1 and TRBJ2-1; D possibly corresponds to TRBD2 (5 bases). Trimming removed 2 bases from V and 8 bases from J, with 10 bases in between. Germline loops: CDR1 DFQATT, CDR2 SNEGSKA (reference sequence). This CDR3 has 12 amino acids. The CDR3 bases are TGCAGTGCTAGACGGGGAATCTATGAGCAGTTCTTC. Translated: CSARRGIYEQFF.

This sequence joins TRBV7-3 and TRBJ2-6; 10 bases fit TRBD2. This CDR3 spans 21 amino acids. CDR1 is SGHTA, CDR2 FQGTGA, per germline. J lost 0 bases, V lost 4 bases, and 15 bases had no gene match. CDR3 coding DNA: TGTGCCAGCAGCTCCAGTCCCGGGACTAGCGCGCCCTTCTCTGGGGCCAACGTCCTGACTTTC. Amino acids: CASSSSPGTSAPFSGANVLTF.

This clonotype came up once. The V and J genes are TRBV7-6 and TRBJ1-5, with D possibly matching TRBD1 (5 bases). Germline CDR1 and CDR2: SGHVS and FNYEAQ. The V gene lost 1 base and the J gene lost 2 bases, with 12 bases spanning the gap. The CDR3 contains 16 residues. In DNA form, the CDR3 reads TGTGCCAGCAGCTTAGTCGTGGCCAGGGGCAATCAGCCCCAGCATTTT. This gives the protein CASSLVVARGNQPQHF. Complete variable domain (other parts from reference TRBV7-6 and TRBJ1-5): GAGVSQSPRYKVTKRGQDVALRCDPISGHVSLYWYRQALGQGPEFLTYFNYEAQQDKSGLPNDRFSAERPEGSISTLTIQRTEQRDSAMYRCASSLVVARGNQPQHFGDGTRLSIL.

The chain employs TRBV27 and TRBJ2-3; 8 bases fit TRBD2. The CDR3 runs 15 residues. V was pared by 10 bases and J by 3 bases, with 12 bases of the junction left unmatched. The germline gives CDR1 MNHEY, CDR2 SMNVEV (reference sequence). The CDR3 DNA is TGTGCCAACTTCGCCGCCCCTAGCGGGACAGATACGCAGTATTTT. Translation: CANFAAPSGTDTQYF.

This clonotype was detected a few times. The rearrangement uses TRBV9 and TRBJ2-1; D perhaps matches TRBD2 (6 bases). CDR3 size: 16 residues. V lost 4 bases to trimming and J lost 6 bases, with 20 bases between them. Looked up from germline, CDR1 is SGDLS and CDR2 is YYNGEE. The CDR3 reads CASSPILGEAINEQFF. CDR3 in DNA: TGTGCCAGCAGCCCGATCTTGGGGGAGGCGATCAATGAGCAGTTCTTC. Supplemented by reference TRBV9 and TRBJ2-1, the full variable domain reads DSGVTQTPKHLITATGQRVTLRCSPRSGDLSVYWYQQSLDQGLQFLIQYYNGEERAKGNILERFSAQQFPDLHSELNLSSLELGDSALYFCASSPILGEAINEQFFGPGTRLTVL.

The chain couples TRBV20-1 to TRBJ2-7, with 7 bases that match TRBD1. This CDR3 contains 16 residues. Germline V lookup: CDR1 DFQATT, CDR2 SNEGSKA (reference sequence). After removal of 3 bases from V and 4 bases from J, the junction contained 15 bases not matched to a gene. CDR3 nucleotide sequence: TGCAGTGCTAGCCCGATAAAACAGGGGACCGAATACGAGCAGTACTTC. It is translated as CSASPIKQGTEYEQYF.

Worth noting for this clonotype: The junction differs from germline at one of its ends, possibly a read error. The V gene is TRBV7-9, the J gene TRBJ2-7; 7 nucleotides agree with TRBD1. Germline lookup yields CDR1 SEHNR and CDR2 FQNEAQ (reference sequence). The CDR3 has 12 amino acids. The CDR3 bases are TGTACCAGCAGCTCCCGGACAGGCGAGCAGTACTTC. This sequence encodes CTSSSRTGEQYF.